Below, 19 T cell receptor beta chains from the same sample are listed, as sequenced in a study of OX40 agonist ivuxolimab in advanced cancers. The data were produced by immunoSEQ multiplex PCR, yet TCRdb's version contains in-frame clones alone and is incomplete. The sample includes tens of thousands of clones, about 80% of them seen just once. This specimen consisted of CD4+ or CD8+ T cells sorted from blood, obtained in a trial of the OX40 agonist ivuxolimab. The receptors were sampled from an adult with an advanced solid tumor such as melanoma, head and neck, liver or kidney cancer.

This clone was observed a handful of times. The J gene is TRBJ2-7, the V gene TRBV5-1, with D uncertain. Germline values: CDR1 SGHRS, CDR2 YFSETQ. This CDR3 comprises 15 residues. V lost 1 base and J 0 bases, leaving 11 bases between the germline ends. This CDR3 is CASSLITRNSYEQYF. The CDR3, as DNA: TGCGCCAGCAGCTTGATCACCCGAAACTCCTACGAGCAGTACTTC.

The chain uses TRBV5-6 and TRBJ1-1; D is unresolved. The V gene's germline CDR1 is SGHDT and CDR2 YYEEEE. Trimming left V 2 bases short and J 5 bases short, with 7 bases between. The CDR3 totals 12 residues. CDR3 coding DNA: TGTGCCAGCAGCTTCGGTAGGACTGAAGCTTTCTTT. It encodes CASSFGRTEAFF.

The chain recombines TRBV5-4 with TRBJ1-4; D ambiguous. The V gene's germline CDR1 is SGHNT and CDR2 YYREEE (reference sequence). The CDR3 runs 15 residues. V lost 1 base, J lost 5 bases, and 12 bases lay in between. The CDR3, as DNA: TGTGCCAGCAGCTTGAGTGTGGACGGGAATGAAAAACTGTTTTTT. This sequence encodes CASSLSVDGNEKLFF.

This clone was detected a few times. V and J are TRBV4-3 and TRBJ2-7; D is perhaps TRBD2 (5 bases). The CDR3 sequence is 13 residues long. V lost 2 bases to trimming and J lost 6 bases, with 11 bases between them. Germline CDR1 and CDR2: LGHNA and YSLEER. Here the CDR3 DNA reads TGCGCCAGCAGCCAATACCGAGGGTTCGAGCAGTACTTC. Encoded protein: CASSQYRGFEQYF.

This chain uses TRBV5-4 with TRBJ2-6; D is perhaps TRBD1 (5 bases). There are 15 residues in the CDR3. Germline V lookup: CDR1 SGHNT, CDR2 YYREEE (reference sequence). Trimming left V 3 bases short and J 2 bases short, with 9 bases between. CDR3 in DNA: TGTGCCAGCAGCTCCCAGGGCCCTGGGGCCAACGTCCTGACTTTC. This encodes CASSSQGPGANVLTF.

This clone was picked up a small number of times. The rearrangement links TRBV5-4 to TRBJ2-7; 8 bases align to TRBD2. The junction had 9 bases not matched to a gene; V was cut back by 0 bases and J by 4 bases. The CDR3 has 16 amino acids. Looked up from germline, CDR1 is SGHNT and CDR2 is YYREEE (reference sequence). CDR3 sequence: CASSLVGGGSRYEQYF. CDR3 coding DNA: TGTGCCAGCAGCTTGGTCGGGGGGGGTAGCCGGTACGAGCAGTACTTC. The full variable domain, completed using reference TRBV5-4 and TRBJ2-7, is ETGVTQSPTHLIKTRGQQVTLRCSSQSGHNTVSWYQQALGQGPQFIFQYYREEENGRGNFPPRFSGLQFPNYSSELNVNALELDDSALYLCASSLVGGGSRYEQYFGPGTRLTVT.

The rearrangement uses TRBV9 and TRBJ2-1, with 11 bases lining up with TRBD2. Germline lookup yields CDR1 SGDLS and CDR2 YYNGEE. Trimming at V came to 2 bases and at J to 4 bases, leaving 2 bases not matched to a gene. The CDR3 extends over 15 amino acids. The DNA for the CDR3 is TGTGCCAGCAGCGTGGGACTAGCGGAGTACAATGAGCAGTTCTTC. Residues: CASSVGLAEYNEQFF. The full variable domain, with the rest looked up from reference TRBV9 and TRBJ2-1, is DSGVTQTPKHLITATGQRVTLRCSPRSGDLSVYWYQQSLDQGLQFLIQYYNGEERAKGNILERFSAQQFPDLHSELNLSSLELGDSALYFCASSVGLAEYNEQFFGPGTRLTVL.

This clone turned up a few times. J is TRBJ1-1 and V is TRBV15; D gene uncertain. With 0 bases removed from V and 1 base from J, the gap between germline ends came to 3 bases. The CDR3 totals 13 residues. Germline CDR1 LNHNV, CDR2 YYDKDF (reference sequence). CDR3: CATSRDQNTEAFF. Here the CDR3 DNA reads TGTGCCACCAGCAGAGACCAGAACACTGAAGCTTTCTTT.

This sequence joins TRBV19 and TRBJ1-4; 7 nucleotides match TRBD1. Looked up from germline, CDR1 is LNHDA and CDR2 is SQIVND (reference sequence). V trimming: 6 bases; J trimming: 5 bases; junction bases outside the gene matches: 6. The CDR3 consists of 14 residues. The CDR3 sequence: CASSTDRWNEKLFF. CDR3 DNA: TGTGCCAGTAGCACGGACAGGTGGAATGAAAAACTGTTTTTT.

The rearrangement links TRBV28 to TRBJ1-2; TRBD1 agrees at 7 bases. The CDR3 spans 13 residues. The germline CDR1 and CDR2 sequences are MDHEN and SYDVKM. V was clipped by 4 bases and J by 2 bases; unmatched bases: 1. In DNA, the CDR3 is TGTGCCAGCAGTTACAGGGGAAACTATGGCTACACCTTC. This encodes CASSYRGNYGYTF.

The chain has TRBV18 and TRBJ2-5, with 14 bases matching TRBD2. After removal of 3 bases from V and 1 base from J, the junction contained 7 bases not matched to a gene. CDR1 is KGHSH and CDR2 is LQKENI in the germline V gene. This CDR3 has 18 residues. The CDR3 bases are TGTGCCAGCTCACCGGGGGGACTAGCGGGGGCCCTCCAAGAGACCCAGTACTTC. Amino acids: CASSPGGLAGALQETQYF. Full variable domain (rest looked up from reference TRBV18 and TRBJ2-5): NAGVMQNPRHLVRRRGQEARLRCSPMKGHSHVYWYRQLPEEGLKFMVYLQKENIIDESGMPKERFSAEFPKEGPSILRIQQVVRGDSAAYFCASSPGGLAGALQETQYFGPGTRLLVL.

The rearrangement joins TRBV5-1 to TRBJ2-3; D remains unclear. CDR1 and CDR2 from the germline V gene are SGHRS and YFSETQ. The CDR3 length is 10 residues. Between the trimmed V and J ends, which lost 4 bases and 6 bases, there was a span of 3 bases. CDR3 protein: CASSGDTQYF. CDR3 nucleotide sequence: TGCGCCAGCAGCGGGGATACGCAGTATTTT.

V is TRBV2 and J is TRBJ2-3; D is possibly TRBD2 (5 bases). This CDR3 region has 14 residues. Per the germline V gene, CDR1 is SNHLY and CDR2 is FYNNEI. V lost 7 bases and J lost 0, with 11 bases in between. CDR3: CASIEGFSTDTQYF. The CDR3 DNA follows: TGTGCCAGCATCGAGGGTTTCAGCACAGATACGCAGTATTTT.

This clone appeared a single time. The chain employs TRBV5-1 and TRBJ2-1; D is ambiguous. This CDR3 has 15 residues. V lost 1 base, J lost 4 bases, and 12 bases lay in between. Germline assignment: CDR1 SGHRS and CDR2 YFSETQ. The DNA of the CDR3 is TGCGCCAGCAGCTTGCGGCAGACCTCTTACAATGAGCAGTTCTTC. It yields the protein CASSLRQTSYNEQFF.

This clone has more than one count but fewer than ten. The rearrangement joins TRBV9 to TRBJ2-2; perhaps TRBD2 as D (6 bases). Per the germline V gene, CDR1 is SGDLS and CDR2 is YYNGEE. The CDR3 length is 15 residues. Trimming shortened V by 0 bases and J by 4 bases, and 10 bases separated the two germline ends. CDR3: CASSVGGAGTGELFF. The CDR3 DNA sequence: TGTGCCAGCAGCGTAGGGGGAGCGGGCACCGGGGAGCTGTTTTTT.

V gene TRBV5-1 combines with J gene TRBJ2-3; D uncertain. CDR3 size: 16 residues. V was pared by 1 base and J by 0 bases, with 12 bases between. Germline lookup yields CDR1 SGHRS and CDR2 YFSETQ. For the CDR3, the DNA is TGCGCCAGCAGCTTGACATTGCGGAGAAGCACAGATACGCAGTATTTT. This encodes CASSLTLRRSTDTQYF.

This chain joins TRBV6-6 and TRBJ2-7, with 14 bases that match TRBD2. Germline V lookup: CDR1 MNHNY, CDR2 SVGAGI (reference sequence). The CDR3 is 16 residues long. The V and J ends lost 6 bases and 2 bases, in that order; junction bases with no gene match: 6. The CDR3 region is CASRPPTSGGAYEQYF. The DNA of the CDR3 is TGTGCCAGCAGACCCCCGACTAGCGGGGGGGCCTACGAGCAGTACTTC.

The chain recombines TRBV11-3 with TRBJ1-6; no reliable D call. V was pared by 1 base and J by 7 bases, with 5 bases between. The CDR3 contains 13 residues. Germline assignment: CDR1 SGHNT and CDR2 YENEEA. The DNA of the CDR3 is TGTGCCAGCAGCTTAGGGGCGAATTCACCCCTCCACTTT. Its translation: CASSLGANSPLHF.

This clone was picked up one time. V gene TRBV11-3 combines with J gene TRBJ2-5, with TRBD1 matching 12 bases. With 8 bases clipped from V and 1 base from J, the junction kept 5 bases outside the gene matches. This CDR3 has 15 residues. The V gene's germline CDR1 is SGHNT and CDR2 YENEEA. The CDR3 DNA follows: TGTGCCAGCGGGCCGGGACAGGGGGCCCAAGAGACCCAGTACTTC. Its translation is CASGPGQGAQETQYF.